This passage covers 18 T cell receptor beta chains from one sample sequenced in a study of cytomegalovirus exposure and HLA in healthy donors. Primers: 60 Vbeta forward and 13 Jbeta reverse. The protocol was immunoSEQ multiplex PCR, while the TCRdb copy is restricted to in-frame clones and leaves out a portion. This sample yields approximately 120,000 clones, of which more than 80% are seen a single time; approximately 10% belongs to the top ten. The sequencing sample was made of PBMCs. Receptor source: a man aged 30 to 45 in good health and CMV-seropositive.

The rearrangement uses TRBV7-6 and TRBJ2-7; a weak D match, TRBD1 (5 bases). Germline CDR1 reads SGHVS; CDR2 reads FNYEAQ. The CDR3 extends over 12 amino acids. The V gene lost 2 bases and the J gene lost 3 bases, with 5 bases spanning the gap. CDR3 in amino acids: CASSLTGYEQYF. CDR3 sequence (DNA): TGTGCCAGCAGCTTAACAGGCTACGAGCAGTACTTC.

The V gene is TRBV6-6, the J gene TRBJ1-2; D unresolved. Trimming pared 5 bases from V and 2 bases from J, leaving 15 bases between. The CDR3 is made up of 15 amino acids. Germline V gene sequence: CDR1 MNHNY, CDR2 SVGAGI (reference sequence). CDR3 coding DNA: TGTGCCAGCAGTCATAAACAGTCATCGAACTATGGCTACACCTTC. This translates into CASSHKQSSNYGYTF.

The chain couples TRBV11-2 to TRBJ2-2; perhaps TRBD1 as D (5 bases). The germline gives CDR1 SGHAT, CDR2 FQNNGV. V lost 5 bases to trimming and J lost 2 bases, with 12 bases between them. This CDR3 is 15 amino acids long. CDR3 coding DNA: TGTGCCAGCAGCCTCCGTTGGGGCAACACCGGGGAGCTGTTTTTT. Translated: CASSLRWGNTGELFF. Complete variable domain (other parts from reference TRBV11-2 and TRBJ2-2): EAGVAQSPRYKIIEKRQSVAFWCNPISGHATLYWYQQILGQGPKLLIQFQNNGVVDDSQLPKDRFSAERLKGVDSTLKIQPAKLEDSAVYLCASSLRWGNTGELFFGEGSRLTVL.

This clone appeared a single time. CDR3 coding DNA: TGTGCCAGCGGACAGGGGGAAGGAGAGACCCAGTACTTC. This sequence encodes CASGQGEGETQYF. The chain uses TRBV6-5 and TRBJ2-5; 10 bases fit TRBD1. Germline V CDR1 and CDR2: MNHEY, SVGAGI. The CDR3 totals 13 residues. The J segment lost 4 bases and the V segment lost 8 bases, leaving 4 bases of the junction unmatched.

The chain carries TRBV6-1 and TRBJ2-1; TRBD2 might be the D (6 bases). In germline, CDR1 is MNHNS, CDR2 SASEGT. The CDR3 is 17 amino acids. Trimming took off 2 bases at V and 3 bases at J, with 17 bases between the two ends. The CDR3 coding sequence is TGTGCCAGCAGTGAATCCCCCCCGGGGGAATACTACAATGAGCAGTTCTTC. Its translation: CASSESPPGEYYNEQFF.

CDR3 sequence (DNA): TGTGCCAGCAGCAGCGGAGGGGCTGAGCAGTTCTTC. Amino acids: CASSSGGAEQFF. This chain joins TRBV7-3 and TRBJ2-1, with a weak D call TRBD2 (6 bases). The length of the CDR3 is 12 residues. Germline CDR1 reads SGHTA; CDR2 reads FQGTGA. V dropped 5 bases and J dropped 9 bases, with 11 bases sitting between them.

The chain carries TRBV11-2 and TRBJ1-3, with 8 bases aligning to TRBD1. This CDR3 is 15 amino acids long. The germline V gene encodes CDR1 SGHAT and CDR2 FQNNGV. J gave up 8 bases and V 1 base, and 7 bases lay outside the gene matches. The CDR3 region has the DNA TGTGCCAGCAGCTTAGGGGACAGGAGAAGGGACACCATATATTTT. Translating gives CASSLGDRRRDTIYF. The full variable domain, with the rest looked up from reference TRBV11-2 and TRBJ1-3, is EAGVAQSPRYKIIEKRQSVAFWCNPISGHATLYWYQQILGQGPKLLIQFQNNGVVDDSQLPKDRFSAERLKGVDSTLKIQPAKLEDSAVYLCASSLGDRRRDTIYFGEGSWLTVV.

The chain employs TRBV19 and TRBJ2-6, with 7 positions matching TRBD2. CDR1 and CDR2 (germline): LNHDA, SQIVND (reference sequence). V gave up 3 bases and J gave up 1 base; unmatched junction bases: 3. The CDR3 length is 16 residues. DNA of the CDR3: TGTGCCAGTAGTATTGCTAGCGGATCTGGGGCCAACGTCCTGACTTTC. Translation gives CASSIASGSGANVLTF.

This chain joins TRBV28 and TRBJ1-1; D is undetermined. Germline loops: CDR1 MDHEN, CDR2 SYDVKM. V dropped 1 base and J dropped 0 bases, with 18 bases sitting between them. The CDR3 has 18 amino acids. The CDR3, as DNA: TGTGCCAGCAGTTTATTTACCGTCAGGCGGGGATTGAACACTGAAGCTTTCTTT. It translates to CASSLFTVRRGLNTEAFF.

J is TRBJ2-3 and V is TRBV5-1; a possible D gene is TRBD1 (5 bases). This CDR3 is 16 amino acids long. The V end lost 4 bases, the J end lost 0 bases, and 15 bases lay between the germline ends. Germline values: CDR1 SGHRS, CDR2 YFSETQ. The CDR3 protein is CASSLPAQASTDTQYF. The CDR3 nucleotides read TGCGCCAGCAGCCTCCCCGCACAGGCTAGCACAGATACGCAGTATTTT. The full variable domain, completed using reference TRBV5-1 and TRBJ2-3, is KAGVTQTPRYLIKTRGQQVTLSCSPISGHRSVSWYQQTPGQGLQFLFEYFSETQRNKGNFPGRFSGRQFSNSRSEMNVSTLELGDSALYLCASSLPAQASTDTQYFGPGTRLTVL.

The CDR3 bases are TGTGCCAGCAGCCAAACTAGCGGGGGCCACAATGAGCAGTTCTTC. Translating gives CASSQTSGGHNEQFF. The V and J genes are TRBV11-2 and TRBJ2-1; TRBD2 matches 11 bases. J gave up 5 bases and V 5 bases, and 5 bases lay outside the gene matches. Germline assignment: CDR1 SGHAT and CDR2 FQNNGV. CDR3 size: 15 residues.

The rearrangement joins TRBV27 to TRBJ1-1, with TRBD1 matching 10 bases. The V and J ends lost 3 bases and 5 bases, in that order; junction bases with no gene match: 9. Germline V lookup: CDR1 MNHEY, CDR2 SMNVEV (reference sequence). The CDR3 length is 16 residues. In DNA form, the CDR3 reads TGTGCCAGCAGTTTTAGGATTGGGACAGGGGTAACTGAAGCTTTCTTT. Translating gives CASSFRIGTGVTEAFF.

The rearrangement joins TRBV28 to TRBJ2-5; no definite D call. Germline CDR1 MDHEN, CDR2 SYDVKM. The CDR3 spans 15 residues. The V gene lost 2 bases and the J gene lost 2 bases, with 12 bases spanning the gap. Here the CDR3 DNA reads TGTGCCAGCAGTTTAGAGGCGGATCATCAAGAGACCCAGTACTTC. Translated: CASSLEADHQETQYF. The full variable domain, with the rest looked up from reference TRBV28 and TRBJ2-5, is DVKVTQSSRYLVKRTGEKVFLECVQDMDHENMFWYRQDPGLGLRLIYFSYDVKMKEKGDIPEGYSVSREKKERFSLILESASTNQTSMYLCASSLEADHQETQYFGPGTRLLVL.

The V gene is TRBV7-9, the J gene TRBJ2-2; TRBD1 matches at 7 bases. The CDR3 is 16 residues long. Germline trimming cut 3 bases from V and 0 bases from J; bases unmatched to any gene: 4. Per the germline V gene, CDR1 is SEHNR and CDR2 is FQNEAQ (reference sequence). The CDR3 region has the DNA TGTGCCAGCAGCTTCGCCGGACAGGCGAACACCGGGGAGCTGTTTTTT. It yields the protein CASSFAGQANTGELFF.

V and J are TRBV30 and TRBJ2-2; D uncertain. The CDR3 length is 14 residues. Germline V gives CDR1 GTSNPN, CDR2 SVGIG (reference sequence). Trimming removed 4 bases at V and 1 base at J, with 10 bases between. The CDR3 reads CAWKRPQNTGELFF. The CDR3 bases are TGTGCCTGGAAGAGGCCGCAGAACACCGGGGAGCTGTTTTTT.

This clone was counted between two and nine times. The CDR3 nucleotides are TGTGCCCGGACCTCGGGACAGTTCGAAGCTGAAGCTTTCTTT. This gives the protein CARTSGQFEAEAFF. The chain has TRBV30 and TRBJ1-1, with TRBD1 identical over 7 bases. Germline assignment: CDR1 GTSNPN and CDR2 SVGIG (reference sequence). V trimming: 8 bases; J trimming: 6 bases; junction bases outside the gene matches: 15. The CDR3 totals 14 residues.

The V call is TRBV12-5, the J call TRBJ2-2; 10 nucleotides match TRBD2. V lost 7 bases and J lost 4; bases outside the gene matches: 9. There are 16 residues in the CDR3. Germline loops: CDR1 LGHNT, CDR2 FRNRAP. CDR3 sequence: CASAPAASGGTGELFF. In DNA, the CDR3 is TGTGCTAGTGCCCCCGCGGCTAGCGGGGGCACCGGGGAGCTGTTTTTT. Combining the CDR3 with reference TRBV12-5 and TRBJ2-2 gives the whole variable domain DARVTQTPRHKVTEMGQEVTMRCQPILGHNTVFWYRQTMMQGLELLAYFRNRAPLDDSGMPKDRFSAEMPDATLATLKIQPSEPRDSAVYFCASAPAASGGTGELFFGEGSRLTVL.

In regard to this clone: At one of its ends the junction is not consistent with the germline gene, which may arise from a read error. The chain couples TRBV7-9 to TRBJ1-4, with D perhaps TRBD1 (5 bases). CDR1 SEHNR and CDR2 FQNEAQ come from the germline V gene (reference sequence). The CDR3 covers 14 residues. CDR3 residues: CSSSQSGGVEKLFF. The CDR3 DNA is TGTTCCAGCAGCCAGTCGGGGGGGGTGGAAAAACTGTTTTTT.